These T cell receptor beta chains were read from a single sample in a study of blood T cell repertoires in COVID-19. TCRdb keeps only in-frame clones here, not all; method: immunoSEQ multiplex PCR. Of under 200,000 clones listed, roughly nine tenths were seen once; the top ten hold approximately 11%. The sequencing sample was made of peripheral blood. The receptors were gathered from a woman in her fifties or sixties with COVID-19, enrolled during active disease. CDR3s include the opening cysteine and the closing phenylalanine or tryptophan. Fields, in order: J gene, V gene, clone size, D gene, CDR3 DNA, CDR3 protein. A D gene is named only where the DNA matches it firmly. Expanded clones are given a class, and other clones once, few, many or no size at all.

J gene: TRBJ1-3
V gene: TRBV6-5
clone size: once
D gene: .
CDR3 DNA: TGTGCCAGCAGGGGCGGACGGGGCTCTGGAAACACCATATATTTT
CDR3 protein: CASRGGRGSGNTIYF

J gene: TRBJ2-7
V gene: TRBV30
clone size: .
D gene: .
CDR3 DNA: TGTGCCTGGAGTGTGCATCTGGCGGACGAGCAGTACTTC
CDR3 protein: CAWSVHLADEQYF

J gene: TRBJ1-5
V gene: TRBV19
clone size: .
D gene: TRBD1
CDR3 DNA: TGTGCCAGTAGTCCAAGGGACAGGGAGAATCAGCCCCAGCATTTT
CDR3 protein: CASSPRDRENQPQHF

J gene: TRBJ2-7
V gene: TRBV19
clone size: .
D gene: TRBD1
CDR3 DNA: TGTGCCAGTAGTATAGTTAGGACAGGGGGCATGTACGAGCAGTACTTC
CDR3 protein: CASSIVRTGGMYEQYF

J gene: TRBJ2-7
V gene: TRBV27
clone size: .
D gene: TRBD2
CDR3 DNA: TGTGCCAGCAGTTTCCGGGGAGGGTACGAGCAGTACTTC
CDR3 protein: CASSFRGGYEQYF

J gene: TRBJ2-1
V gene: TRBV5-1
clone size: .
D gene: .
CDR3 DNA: TGCGCCAGCAGCTTGGATCTAAACAATGAGCAGTTCTTC
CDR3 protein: CASSLDLNNEQFF

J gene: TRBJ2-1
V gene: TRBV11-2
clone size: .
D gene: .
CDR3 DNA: TGTGCCAGCAGTGAACTAGGGCCCGCTTACAATGAGCAGTTCTTC
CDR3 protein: CASSELGPAYNEQFF

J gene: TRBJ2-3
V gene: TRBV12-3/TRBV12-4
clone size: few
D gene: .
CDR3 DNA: TGTGCCAGCAGCTTCACAGATACGCAGTATTTT
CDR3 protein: CASSFTDTQYF

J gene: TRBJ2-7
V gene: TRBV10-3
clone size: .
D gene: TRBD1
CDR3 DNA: TGTGCCATCAGTGAGTCCCCTCGGATAGGGACAGGGACGTACTTC
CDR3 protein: CAISESPRIGTGTYF

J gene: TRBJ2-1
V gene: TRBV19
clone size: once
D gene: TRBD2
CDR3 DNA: TGTGCCAGTAACCCGGGACTAGCGGGAGTGGACAATGAGCAGTTCTTC
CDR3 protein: CASNPGLAGVDNEQFF

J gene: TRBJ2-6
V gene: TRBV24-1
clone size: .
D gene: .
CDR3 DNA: TGTGCCACCAGCCCCGCTGCCCCACGAGCCGGTGGGGCCAACGTCCTGACTTTC
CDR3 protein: CATSPAAPRAGGANVLTF